This T cell receptor beta chain was observed in a study of blood T cell repertoires in COVID-19. TCRdb keeps only in-frame clones here, not all; method: immunoSEQ multiplex PCR. The sample lists fewer than 450,000 clones, 88% occurring once. The CDR3 extends over 13 amino acids. The V gene's germline CDR1 is MDHEN and CDR2 SYDVKM. Trimming shortened V by 4 bases and J by 7 bases, and 13 bases separated the two germline ends. The J gene is TRBJ1-1, the V gene TRBV28, with D hard to call. The origin of this receptor is a woman aged 70-85 years with COVID-19, enrolled during active disease. The sequencing input was peripheral blood. The CDR3 nucleotides read TGTGCCAGCAGTTCCCCAGGCGGGTTTGAAGCTTTCTTT. Translated, it gives CASSSPGGFEAFF.